Presented here are 8 T cell receptor beta chains from one specimen sequenced in a study of blood T cell repertoires in COVID-19. Clones were sequenced by immunoSEQ multiplex PCR, and TCRdb holds only the in-frame ones, with some missing. The data show around 77,000 clones, 82% seen once. What was sequenced was peripheral blood. The source is a human donor in a cohort sampled during active COVID-19.

The rearrangement links TRBV7-9 to TRBJ1-5; weak D call: TRBD1 (6 bases). The CDR3 consists of 14 residues. Germline CDR1 SEHNR, CDR2 FQNEAQ (reference sequence). Deletions cut 2 bases from V and 9 bases from J, with 14 bases between. The CDR3 region is CASSLPDPRGPQHF. The CDR3 DNA reads TGTGCCAGCAGCTTACCGGACCCCAGGGGGCCCCAGCATTTT.

In its sample, this clone was seen a few times. The chain links TRBV29-1 to TRBJ2-5; 8 bases align to TRBD1. CDR3 length: 13 amino acids. Germline assignment: CDR1 SQVTM and CDR2 ANQGSEA. Trimming took 5 bases from V and 4 from J; bases not matched to a gene: 6. In nucleotides, the CDR3 is TGCAGCGTTACCACAGGGGGGAGAGAGACCCAGTACTTC. Translating it yields CSVTTGGRETQYF.

This sequence joins TRBV5-4 and TRBJ2-3; TRBD1 matches at 8 bases. CDR1 and CDR2 (germline): SGHNT, YYREEE (reference sequence). With V trimmed by 4 bases and J by 1 base, 5 bases remained unmatched. CDR3 length: 15 residues. The CDR3 DNA reads TGTGCCAGCAGCCCACCGGGACAGGGCACAGATACGCAGTATTTT. It codes for CASSPPGQGTDTQYF.

J is TRBJ2-7 and V is TRBV1; TRBD2 was called by the table and not checked on the DNA. TRBV1 is labeled a pseudogene. This CDR3 is 18 amino acids long. In DNA form, the CDR3 reads TGCACCAGCAGCCAAGAGAGGACTAGTTACCCACAAAACTACGAGCAGTACTTC. Translated, it gives CTSSQERTSYPQNYEQYF.

This clone was seen a single time. The chain is built from TRBV10-3 and TRBJ1-1; 7 bases agree with TRBD1. This CDR3 comprises 14 residues. Germline assignment: CDR1 ENHRY and CDR2 SYGVKD. Losses at the gene ends were 11 bases for V and 1 base for J; bases not matched to a gene: 10. CDR3 DNA: TGTGCCGTAAAGTCGACAGGGCAGAACACTGAAGCTTTCTTT. It encodes CAVKSTGQNTEAFF.

The V call is TRBV7-2, the J call TRBJ2-7, with D possibly TRBD2 on 5 matching bases. Trimming shortened V by 11 bases and J by 3 bases, and 11 bases separated the two germline ends. Germline lookup yields CDR1 SGHTA and CDR2 FQGNSA. The CDR3 is made up of 11 amino acids. In nucleotides, the CDR3 is TGTGCCTCCCGGGGAGTCTACGAGCAGTACTTC. It yields the protein CASRGVYEQYF.

The chain couples TRBV7-9 to TRBJ2-7, with 8 bases fitting TRBD1. The CDR3 totals 14 residues. Looked up from germline, CDR1 is SEHNR and CDR2 is FQNEAQ (reference sequence). J was trimmed by 6 bases and V by 3 bases; bases with no gene match: 7. The CDR3 DNA reads as TGTGCCAGCAGCTTTGGTGACAGGGGAGGCGAGCAGTACTTC. Its translation is CASSFGDRGGEQYF.

This chain joins TRBV19 and TRBJ2-6, with D possibly TRBD1 on 6 matching bases. The CDR3 is 16 amino acids. V shed 7 bases and J shed 0 bases, with 13 bases lying between them. The germline V gene encodes CDR1 LNHDA and CDR2 SQIVND (reference sequence). CDR3 sequence: CASTADSISGANVLTF. For the CDR3, the DNA is TGTGCCAGTACAGCGGACAGCATCTCTGGGGCCAACGTCCTGACTTTC.